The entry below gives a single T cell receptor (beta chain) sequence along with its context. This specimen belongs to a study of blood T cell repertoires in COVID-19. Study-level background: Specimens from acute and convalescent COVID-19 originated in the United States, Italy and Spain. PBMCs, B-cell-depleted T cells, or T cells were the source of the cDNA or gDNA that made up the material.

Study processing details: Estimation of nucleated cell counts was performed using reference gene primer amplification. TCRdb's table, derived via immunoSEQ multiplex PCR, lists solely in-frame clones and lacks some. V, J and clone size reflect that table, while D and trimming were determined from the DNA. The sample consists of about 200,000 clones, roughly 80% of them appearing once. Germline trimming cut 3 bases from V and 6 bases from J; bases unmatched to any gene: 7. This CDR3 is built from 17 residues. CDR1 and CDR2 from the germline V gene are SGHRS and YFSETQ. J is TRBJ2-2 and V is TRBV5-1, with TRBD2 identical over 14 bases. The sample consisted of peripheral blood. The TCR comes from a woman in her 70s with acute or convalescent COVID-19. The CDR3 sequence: CASSWGTSGRVPGELFF. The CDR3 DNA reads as TGCGCCAGCAGCTGGGGGACTAGCGGGAGAGTGCCCGGGGAGCTGTTTTTT.